One sample yielded the 16 T cell receptor beta chains listed below, sequenced in a study of control samples from healthy donors and cancer patients. Method: immunoSEQ multiplex PCR; TCRdb's copy keeps in-frame clones and lacks some. The table lists around 84,000 clones, 84% of them singletons. Sequencing was done on a sample of PBMCs. Source of these receptors: a man in his fifties or sixties with head and neck cancer.

The gene calls are TRBV28 and TRBJ1-5, with no clear D. CDR1 is MDHEN and CDR2 is SYDVKM in the germline V gene. Trimming took 3 bases from V and 14 from J, leaving 11 bases between them. The CDR3 contains 11 residues. The CDR3 reads CASSFRGSKHF. In DNA, the CDR3 is TGTGCCAGCAGTTTTAGAGGGAGTAAGCATTTT.

This chain joins TRBV11-2 and TRBJ1-5, with a possible D match to TRBD1 (6 bases). Germline V CDR1 and CDR2: SGHAT, FQNNGV. V was cut by 1 base and J by 0 bases, with 13 bases left in between. The length of the CDR3 is 17 residues. Here the CDR3 DNA reads TGTGCCAGCAGCTTAGGGACAGCCTCCTATAGCAATCAGCCCCAGCATTTT. The encoded protein is CASSLGTASYSNQPQHF.

This rearrangement joins TRBV2 to TRBJ1-5, with D tentatively TRBD1 (6 bases). V lost 6 bases and J lost 0, with 12 bases in between. From germline, CDR1 is SNHLY and CDR2 FYNNEI. This CDR3 contains 15 residues. The CDR3 nucleotides read TGTGCCAGCAGGGACAGCCTGTATAGCAATCAGCCCCAGCATTTT. Translated, it gives CASRDSLYSNQPQHF.

This rearrangement joins TRBV24-1 to TRBJ2-2; D ambiguous. Germline CDR1 is KGHDR and CDR2 is SFDVKD. This CDR3 contains 13 residues. The V and J ends lost 5 bases and 8 bases respectively, with 11 bases between them. The CDR3 nucleotides are TGTGCCACCAGTGGACCCCAAACTGGGGAGCTGTTTTTT. Encoded protein: CATSGPQTGELFF.

The rearrangement uses TRBV5-4 and TRBJ2-1; tentative D call: TRBD2 (5 bases). The germline gives CDR1 SGHNT, CDR2 YYREEE (reference sequence). Trimming removed 0 bases at V and 8 bases at J, with 18 bases between. The CDR3 consists of 16 residues. This CDR3 reads CASSLGGVRIFDEQFF. The CDR3 DNA reads TGTGCCAGCAGCTTGGGGGGAGTGCGTATCTTCGATGAGCAGTTCTTC.

The chain joins TRBV19 to TRBJ2-7; 9 nucleotides agree with TRBD1. CDR3 length: 16 amino acids. Losses at the gene ends were 6 bases for V and 5 bases for J; bases not matched to a gene: 14. Germline CDR1 LNHDA, CDR2 SQIVND (reference sequence). The DNA of the CDR3 is TGTGCCAGTAGGCAACAGGGACAGGGAAGAAGGAACGAGCAGTACTTC. This translates into CASRQQGQGRRNEQYF.

The chain joins TRBV28 to TRBJ2-1, with D perhaps matching TRBD2 (6 bases). Germline loops: CDR1 MDHEN, CDR2 SYDVKM. The CDR3 extends over 14 amino acids. With 6 bases removed from V and 2 bases from J, the gap between germline ends came to 11 bases. The DNA of the CDR3 is TGTGCCAGCAGCTCCGGGGGAACCTACAATGAGCAGTTCTTC. Encoded protein: CASSSGGTYNEQFF.

J is TRBJ2-4 and V is TRBV28; D is unresolved. CDR3 length: 16 residues. Trimming removed 6 bases at V and 0 bases at J, with 15 bases between. Germline loops: CDR1 MDHEN, CDR2 SYDVKM. CDR3 sequence reads: CASSYPGRIAKNIQYF. In nucleotides, the CDR3 is TGTGCCAGCAGCTACCCAGGAAGGATAGCCAAAAACATTCAGTACTTC. Together with reference TRBV28 and TRBJ2-4, the CDR3 gives the full variable domain: DVKVTQSSRYLVKRTGEKVFLECVQDMDHENMFWYRQDPGLGLRLIYFSYDVKMKEKGDIPEGYSVSREKKERFSLILESASTNQTSMYLCASSYPGRIAKNIQYFGAGTRLSVL.

This clone was recorded once. V and J are TRBV18 and TRBJ2-5, with 8 bases matching TRBD1. V dropped 3 bases and J dropped 5; count of bases not matched to a gene: 2. The CDR3 length is 13 residues. Germline CDR1 and CDR2: KGHSH and LQKENI. The CDR3 nucleotides read TGTGCCAGCTCACCGGACAGGGCGGAGACCCAGTACTTC. Protein sequence: CASSPDRAETQYF.

V and J are TRBV19 and TRBJ2-7, with TRBD1 matching 10 bases. The ends lost 10 bases at V and 6 bases at J; junction bases unmatched: 9. Germline CDR1 reads LNHDA; CDR2 reads SQIVND (reference sequence). The CDR3 extends over 13 amino acids. The CDR3 region is CATAGTGVGEQYF. CDR3 nucleotides: TGTGCCACGGCCGGGACAGGGGTTGGCGAGCAGTACTTC.

The chain links TRBV18 to TRBJ2-2, with 8 positions matching TRBD1. With 3 bases clipped from V and 9 bases from J, the junction kept 12 bases outside the gene matches. Looked up from germline, CDR1 is KGHSH and CDR2 is LQKENI. The CDR3 runs 16 residues. In nucleotides, the CDR3 is TGTGCCAGCTCACCGACAGGGGCGCGTCGTGTTCGGGAGCTGTTTTTT. It specifies CASSPTGARRVRELFF.

J is TRBJ2-3 and V is TRBV5-5; 9 bases match TRBD1. V was clipped by 2 bases and J by 6 bases; unmatched bases: 7. This CDR3 is 15 amino acids long. Germline CDR1 and CDR2: SGHKS and YYEKEE (reference sequence). The CDR3 DNA reads TGTGCCAGCAGCTTTAGACAGGGGGTTATGGATACGCAGTATTTT. Its protein product is CASSFRQGVMDTQYF.

This clone was seen a few times. The rearrangement uses TRBV12-3 or TRBV12-4 and TRBJ2-3; no firm D call. V lost 0 bases to trimming and J lost 5 bases, with 6 bases between them. The CDR3 sequence is 13 residues long. CDR3 nucleotide sequence: TGTGCCAGCAGTTTAGCGCTAGAAGATACGCAGTATTTT. It specifies CASSLALEDTQYF.

The genes are TRBV5-1 and TRBJ2-3; possible D gene TRBD1, 6 bases. The CDR3 sequence is 14 residues long. CDR1 and CDR2 from the germline V gene are SGHRS and YFSETQ. V lost 3 bases and J 2 bases, leaving 10 bases between the germline ends. CDR3 nucleotide sequence: TGCGCCAGCAGCTGGCAGGGGCCCACAGATACGCAGTATTTT. This sequence encodes CASSWQGPTDTQYF.

Points on this clone: The DNA is omitted, as the CDR3 cannot be located on it reliably, and the CDR3 follows TCRdb's listing. This chain joins TRBV28 and TRBJ1-6; TRBD1 was called by the table and not checked on the DNA. Germline-derived CDR1 and CDR2 are MDHEN and SYDVKM. The CDR3 has 14 amino acids, counting both end residues. The CDR3 is CASILGQGGSPLHF.

This clone showed up just a few times. The chain joins TRBV7-9 to TRBJ2-2, with 7 bases lining up with TRBD2. Germline-derived CDR1 and CDR2 are SEHNR and FQNEAQ (reference sequence). CDR3 size: 14 residues. This CDR3 is CAGGGLALTGELFF. The CDR3 DNA is TGTGCGGGGGGGGGACTCGCGCTCACCGGGGAGCTGTTTTTT.